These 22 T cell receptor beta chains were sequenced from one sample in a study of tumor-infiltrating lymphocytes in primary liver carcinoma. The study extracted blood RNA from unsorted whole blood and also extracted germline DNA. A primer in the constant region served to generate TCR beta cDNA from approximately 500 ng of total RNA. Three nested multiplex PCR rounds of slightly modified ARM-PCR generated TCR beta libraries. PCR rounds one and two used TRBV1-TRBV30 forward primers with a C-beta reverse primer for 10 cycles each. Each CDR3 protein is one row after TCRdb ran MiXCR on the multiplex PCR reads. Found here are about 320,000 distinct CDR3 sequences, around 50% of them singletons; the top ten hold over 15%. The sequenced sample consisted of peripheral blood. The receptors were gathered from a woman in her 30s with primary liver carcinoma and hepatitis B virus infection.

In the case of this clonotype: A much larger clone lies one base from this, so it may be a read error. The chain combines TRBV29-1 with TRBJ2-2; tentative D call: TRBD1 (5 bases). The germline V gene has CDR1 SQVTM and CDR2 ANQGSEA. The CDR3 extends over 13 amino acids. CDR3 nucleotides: TGCACTGCAGGGTGGGCGAACACCGGGGAGCTGTTTTTT. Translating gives CTAGWANTGELFF.

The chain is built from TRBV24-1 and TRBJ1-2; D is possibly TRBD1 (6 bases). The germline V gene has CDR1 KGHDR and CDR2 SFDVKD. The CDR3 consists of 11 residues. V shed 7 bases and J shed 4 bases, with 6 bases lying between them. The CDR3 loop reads CATRDSYGYTF. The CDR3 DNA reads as TGTGCCACCAGGGACAGCTATGGCTACACCTTC.

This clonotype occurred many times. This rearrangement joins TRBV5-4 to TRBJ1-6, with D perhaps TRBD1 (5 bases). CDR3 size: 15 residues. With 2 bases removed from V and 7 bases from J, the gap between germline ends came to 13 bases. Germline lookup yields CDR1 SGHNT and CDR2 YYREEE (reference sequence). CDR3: CASSFYAGSNSPLHF. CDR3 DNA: TGTGCCAGCAGCTTCTATGCAGGGTCAAATTCACCCCTCCACTTT.

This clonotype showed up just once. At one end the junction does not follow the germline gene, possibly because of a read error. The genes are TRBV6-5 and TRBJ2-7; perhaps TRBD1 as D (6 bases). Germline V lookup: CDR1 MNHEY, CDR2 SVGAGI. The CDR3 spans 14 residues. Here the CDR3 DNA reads TGTGCCAGCAGTGGACAGTCCGATTCCTACAAGCAGTATTTC. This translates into CASSGQSDSYKQYF.

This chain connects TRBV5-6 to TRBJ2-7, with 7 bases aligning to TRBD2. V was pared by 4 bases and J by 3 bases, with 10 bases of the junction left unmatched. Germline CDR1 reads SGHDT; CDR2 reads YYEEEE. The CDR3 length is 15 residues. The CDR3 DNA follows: TGTGCCAGCAGCCCCCTGACTAGCAGGGTCTACGAGCAGTACTTC. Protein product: CASSPLTSRVYEQYF.

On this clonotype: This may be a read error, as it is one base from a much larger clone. CDR3 residues: CGSSYWPEDGYTF. CDR3 sequence (DNA): TGTGGCAGCAGTTACTGGCCGGAGGATGGCTACACCTTC. The chain employs TRBV6-5 and TRBJ1-2; D remains ambiguous. Germline assignment: CDR1 MNHEY and CDR2 SVGAGI. The CDR3 covers 13 residues.

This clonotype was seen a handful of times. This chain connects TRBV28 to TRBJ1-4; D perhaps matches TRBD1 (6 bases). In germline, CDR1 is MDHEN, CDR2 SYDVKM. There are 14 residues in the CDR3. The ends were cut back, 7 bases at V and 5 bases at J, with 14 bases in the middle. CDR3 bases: TGTGCCAGCAACATACAGGGACCAAATGAAAAACTGTTTTTT. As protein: CASNIQGPNEKLFF.

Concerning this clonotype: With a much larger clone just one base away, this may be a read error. The chain's CDR3 is CASSTVWENNSPLHF. The CDR3 nucleotides are TGTGCCAGCAGCACCGTCTGGGAAAACAATTCACCCCTCCACTTT. The V call is TRBV6-5, the J call TRBJ1-6; D unresolved. V shed 6 bases and J shed 7 bases, with 16 bases lying between them. Germline CDR1 is MNHEY and CDR2 is SVGAGI. CDR3 size: 15 residues.

The chain's CDR3 is CASSLSSGTPRSYEQYF. DNA for the CDR3: TGTGCCAGCAGCTTATCCTCCGGGACACCCCGCTCCTACGAGCAGTACTTC. This chain links TRBV7-9 with TRBJ2-7, with a weak D call TRBD1 (6 bases). Trimming cost V 2 bases and J 0 bases, with 17 bases left between them. This CDR3 is 17 amino acids long. CDR1 is SEHNR and CDR2 is FQNEAQ in the germline V gene (reference sequence).

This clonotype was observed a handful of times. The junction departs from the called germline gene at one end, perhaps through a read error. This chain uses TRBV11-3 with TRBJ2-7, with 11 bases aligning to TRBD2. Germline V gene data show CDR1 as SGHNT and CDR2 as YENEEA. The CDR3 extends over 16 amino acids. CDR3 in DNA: TGTGCCGGCAGCTTTAACCCTAGCGGGAGGACGGACGAGCAGTACTTC. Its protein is CAGSFNPSGRTDEQYF.

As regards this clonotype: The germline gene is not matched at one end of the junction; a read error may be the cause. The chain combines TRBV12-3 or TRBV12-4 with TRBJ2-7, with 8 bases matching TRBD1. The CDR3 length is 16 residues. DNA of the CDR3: TGTGCCACCAGTTTACTGCGGACAGGGTCCTCCTACGAGCAGTACTTC. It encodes CATSLLRTGSSYEQYF.

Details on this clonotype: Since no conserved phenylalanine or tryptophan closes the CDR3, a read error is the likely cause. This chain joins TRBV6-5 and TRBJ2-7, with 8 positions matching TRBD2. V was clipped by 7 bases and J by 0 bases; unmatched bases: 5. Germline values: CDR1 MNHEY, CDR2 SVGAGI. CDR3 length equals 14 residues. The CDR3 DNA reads TGTGCCAGCAAGAGCGGGAGTATCTCCTACGAGCAGTACTCC. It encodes CASKSGSISYEQYS.

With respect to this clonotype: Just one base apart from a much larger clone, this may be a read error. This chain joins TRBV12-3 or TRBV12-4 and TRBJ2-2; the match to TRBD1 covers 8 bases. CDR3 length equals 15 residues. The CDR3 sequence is CASNLADRATGELFF. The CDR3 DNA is TGTGCCAGCAATTTAGCGGACAGGGCCACCGGGGAGCTGTTTTTT.

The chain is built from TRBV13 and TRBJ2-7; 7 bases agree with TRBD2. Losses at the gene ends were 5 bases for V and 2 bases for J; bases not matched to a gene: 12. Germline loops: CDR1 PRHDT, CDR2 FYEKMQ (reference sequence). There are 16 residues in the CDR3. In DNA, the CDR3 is TGTGCCAGCAGCAAGGGACTAACGGGAACCACCTACGAGCAGTACTTC. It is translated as CASSKGLTGTTYEQYF.

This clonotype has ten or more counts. Written as DNA, the CDR3 is TGCAGCGTTGCGGGACTAGCGGCCACCGGGGAGCTGTTTTTT. Translating it yields CSVAGLAATGELFF. The chain employs TRBV29-1 and TRBJ2-2; 11 bases map to TRBD2. Trimming removed 4 bases from V and 4 bases from J; junction bases left unmatched: 2. Looked up from germline, CDR1 is SQVTM and CDR2 is ANQGSEA. This CDR3 has 14 amino acids.

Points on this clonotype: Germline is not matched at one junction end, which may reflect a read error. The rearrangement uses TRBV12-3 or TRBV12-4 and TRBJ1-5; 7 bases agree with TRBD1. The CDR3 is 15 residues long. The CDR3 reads CASSPQGNSNKPQHF. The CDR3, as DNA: TGTGCCAGCAGTCCACAGGGGAACAGCAATAAGCCCCAGCATTTT.

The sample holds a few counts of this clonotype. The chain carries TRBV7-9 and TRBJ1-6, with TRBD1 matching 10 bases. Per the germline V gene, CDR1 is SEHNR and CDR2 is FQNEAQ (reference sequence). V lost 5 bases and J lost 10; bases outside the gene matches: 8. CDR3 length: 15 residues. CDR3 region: CASSPPGQGKSPLHF. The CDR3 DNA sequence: TGTGCCAGCAGCCCCCCGGGACAGGGGAAATCACCCCTCCACTTT. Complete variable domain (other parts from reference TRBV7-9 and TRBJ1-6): DTGVSQNPRHKITKRGQNVTFRCDPISEHNRLYWYRQTLGQGPEFLTYFQNEAQLEKSRLLSDRFSAERPKGSFSTLEIQRTEQGDSAMYLCASSPPGQGKSPLHFGNGTRLTVT.

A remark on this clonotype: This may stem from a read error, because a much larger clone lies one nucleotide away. The CDR3 protein is CSVTSGSTYNEQFF. The DNA for the CDR3 is TGCAGCGTGACTAGCGGGAGCACCTACAATGAGCAGTTCTTC. This chain links TRBV29-1 with TRBJ2-1; 12 bases agree with TRBD2. The CDR3 is made up of 14 amino acids. Trimming cost V 6 bases and J 2 bases; bases outside gene matches: 2. Germline loops: CDR1 SQVTM, CDR2 ANQGSEA.

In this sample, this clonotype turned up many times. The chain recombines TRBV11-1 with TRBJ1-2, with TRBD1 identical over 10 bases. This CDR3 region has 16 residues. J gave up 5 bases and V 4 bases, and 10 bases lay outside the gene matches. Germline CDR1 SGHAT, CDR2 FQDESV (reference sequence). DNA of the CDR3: TGTGCCAGCAGCTCGGATGACAGGGGGCCTGGTTATGGCTACACCTTC. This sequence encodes CASSSDDRGPGYGYTF.

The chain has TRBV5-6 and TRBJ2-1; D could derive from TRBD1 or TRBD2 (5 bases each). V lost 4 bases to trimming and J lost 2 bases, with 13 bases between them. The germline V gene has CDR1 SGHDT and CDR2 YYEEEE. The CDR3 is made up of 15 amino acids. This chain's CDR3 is CASSVVTGPYNEQFF. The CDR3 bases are TGTGCCAGCAGCGTTGTGACGGGGCCCTACAATGAGCAGTTCTTC.

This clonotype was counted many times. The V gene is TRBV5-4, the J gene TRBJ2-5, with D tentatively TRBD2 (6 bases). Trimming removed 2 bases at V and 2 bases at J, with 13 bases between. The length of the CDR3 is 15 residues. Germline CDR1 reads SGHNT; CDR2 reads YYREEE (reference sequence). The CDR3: CASSFTASAQETQYF. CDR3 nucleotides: TGTGCCAGCAGCTTCACGGCTAGCGCGCAAGAGACCCAGTACTTC.

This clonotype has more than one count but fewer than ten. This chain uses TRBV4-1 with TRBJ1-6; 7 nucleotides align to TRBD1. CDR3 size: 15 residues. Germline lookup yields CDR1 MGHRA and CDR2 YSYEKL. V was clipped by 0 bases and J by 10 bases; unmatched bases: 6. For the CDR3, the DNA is TGCGCCAGCAGCCAAGAGGCAGGGGGAAACTCACCCCTCCACTTT. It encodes CASSQEAGGNSPLHF.